The clone carrying this TCR beta chain was counted at least ten times. The antigen remains undetermined. It was RNA transcripts that yielded the amplified TCR beta CDR3 regions. TCR CDR3 regions were first amplified by RT-PCR with HTBI primers. Each CDR3 protein is one row after TCRdb ran MiXCR on the multiplex PCR reads. Here the sample spans hundreds of thousands of distinct CDR3 sequences, approximately 15% being singletons. This specimen belongs to a study of T cells in Graves' hyperthyroidism and ophthalmopathy. The study, taken as a whole, reports: Ophthalmopathy was model-predicted a median about six months pre-onset.

The V end was cut by 6 bases, the J end by 5 bases, with 19 bases between. Germline CDR1 is SNHLY and CDR2 is FYNNEI. This CDR3 is 15 amino acids long. The chain has TRBV2 and TRBJ1-1; D is perhaps TRBD1 (6 bases). This TCR came from a woman aged 40 to 50 with Graves' ophthalmopathy. Sequencing input: blood. This CDR3 is CASSAPGGVVTEAFF. The CDR3 nucleotides read TGTGCCAGCAGCGCCCCGGGGGGCGTGGTGACTGAAGCTTTCTTT.